This T cell receptor (beta chain) came from a study of technical replicates of blood from a few donors. Data came from immunoSEQ multiplex PCR; TCRdb stores just in-frame clones and leaves some out. The profile shows around 72,000 clones, around 91% of them singletons. This sequence originates from a human donor in good health. Some clones in this sample may be carry-over from other donors' samples. The sequenced sample was T cells isolated from PBMCs.

CDR3 bases: TGTGCCAGCGGGTCATATAGGGGGTCAGGAAACACCATATATTTT. Protein: CASGSYRGSGNTIYF. The chain couples TRBV21-1 to TRBJ1-3; the table's D call TRBD1 went unverified against the DNA. TRBV21-1 represents a pseudogene. CDR3 length equals 15 residues.